The T cell receptor beta chain under discussion was sequenced for a study of CD8 T cells in Susac syndrome. The study's findings and limits: The study recognized that its TCR sequencing and HLA analysis covered a relatively small number of individuals.

The germline V and J ends were trimmed by 4 bases and 7 bases, with 11 bases remaining between them. Germline CDR1 is LGHNA and CDR2 is YNFKEQ. CDR3 length equals 13 residues. Random hexamers were used to reverse transcribe the RNA input (about 0.5 to 1 ug). Across 54 Vbeta and 13 Jbeta, immunoSEQ multiplex PCR amplified TCR beta CDR3. Each CDR3 protein gets one entry after TCRdb re-called the immunoSEQ multiplex PCR reads with MiXCR. The sample has approximately 150,000 distinct CDR3 sequences, around 85% seen once. The study sequenced TCR beta in blood CD8+ and CD4+ T cells. Both CD4+ and CD8+ T cells were negatively isolated, and TEMRA cells underwent FACS enrichment. Of note for this clonotype: Its matching antigen is unknown.

This sequence joins TRBV4-2 and TRBJ2-1; D ambiguous. Sequencing was carried out using CD8+ T cells from PBMCs. The clonotype was recovered from a human donor with multiple sclerosis. CDR3 nucleotide sequence: TGTGCCAGCAGCCCGCCTAGTTGGAATGAGCAGTTCTTC. As protein: CASSPPSWNEQFF.